This T cell receptor (beta chain) was identified in a study of OX40 agonist ivuxolimab in advanced cancers. About the full investigation: Ivuxolimab was an agonistic, fully human IgG2 monoclonal antibody directed against OX40 (CD134), a costimulatory receptor. The dose-escalation cohort was about 87% male with a mean age of about 65 years, ranging from roughly 23 to 90. Prior anti-PD-1, anti-PD-L1 or anti-CTLA-4 therapy was permitted, and about 40% of dose-escalation patients had received checkpoint inhibitors. Intravenous ivuxolimab was administered to patients every 2 weeks at six dose levels: 0.01, 0.1, 0.3, 1.5, 3 and 10 mg/kg. The monotherapy dose-escalation portion (N ≈ 52 patients) of the phase I ivuxolimab trial is reported in the paper. Among the approximately 54 dose-escalation patients, some 20 had hepatocellular carcinoma, about 15 melanoma, 9 renal cell carcinoma and 9 head and neck cancer. Peripheral TCRbeta sequencing was intended to test whether TCR sequence diversity was altered and clonal T-cell expansion was caused by ivuxolimab. Partial responses occurred in three dose-escalation patients: two with cutaneous melanoma and one with hepatocellular carcinoma.

The trial excluded patients who had a history of autoimmune disease or were on systemic immunosuppression. Peripheral blood for TCR sequencing was collected from all dose cohorts at baseline, on cycle 4 day 1, and on cycle 7 day 1. Samples were obtained from an open-label, multicenter, first-in-human phase I dose-escalation trial of ivuxolimab. Adults with locally advanced or metastatic melanoma, renal cell, hepatocellular, or head and neck squamous cell carcinoma were enrolled in the trial. CD4+ and CD8+ T cells were sorted separately from peripheral blood before TCR sequencing. CDR1 MNHNY and CDR2 SVGAGI were looked up in the germline V gene (reference sequence). The CDR3 contains 16 residues, cysteine and phenylalanine counted. This entry keeps only the CDR3 DNA: 48 bases, framed from base 1. V drops 0 bases and J drops 9 bases, leaving 18 bases in between. Genomic DNA was extracted from sorted cells for sequencing of the TCRbeta CDR3 region. The immunoSEQ Assay was used for sequencing of TCRbeta CDR3 regions. Held by TCRdb, this immuneACCESS table contains in-frame sequences only and omits some clones. Under half of the omission traces to an unresolved V gene where checked; the cause of the rest is unknown. This sample holds about 59,000 clones; more than 65% were observed only once. The ten top clones hold 0.4% to 0.55% of the sample.

For this clone: It lacks a known antigen. Base qualities are not provided; no much larger clone lies one nucleotide away.

What the authors observed across the whole study: Which antigens the clonally expanded peripheral T cells were specific for was not determined. Low levels of normalized T-cell clonal expansion were also seen in some patients who did not respond. At doses of 0.1 to 3.0 mg/kg, clonal expansion of both CD4+ and CD8+ blood T cells was observed from baseline to week 6. On average, CD8+ T cells showed more expanded clones than CD4+ T cells after ivuxolimab. Partial responders in the 0.1-3.0 mg/kg groups had among the lowest normalized peripheral clonal expansion, especially among CD8+ T cells.

The sequence was obtained from an adult with an advanced solid tumor such as melanoma, head and neck, liver or kidney cancer. Specimen: CD4+ or CD8+ T cells sorted from blood, collected in a trial of the OX40 agonist ivuxolimab. In this chain, TRBV6-6 is recombined with TRBJ2-1; TRBD2 is a possible D gene, resting on 6 matching bases. The CDR3 here reads CASSYSRAGMPSEQFF. The DNA reads as follows: TGTGCCAGCAGTTACTCGCGAGCGGGTATGCCCAGTGAGCAGTTCTTC.